This TCR beta chain was profiled in a study of identical twins. Overall study results and limits: In drawing conclusions, the study used cross-sectional statistical analysis and did not follow the same donors. Clonotypes of the beta chain that were abundant in cord blood carried fewer insertions (memory repertoires showed none). Zero-insertion results could be subject to partial confounding by invariant MAIT and iNKT cells.

This CDR3 has 13 residues. Germline CDR1 MGHDK, CDR2 SYGVNS. V lost 5 bases and J lost 0, with 5 bases in between. Template switching added a universal primer site, and cDNA bore unique molecular identifiers. Using its own MiXCR run on the 5' RACE reads, TCRdb lists one record per CDR3 protein. The repertoire has 750,000 to 950,000 distinct CDR3 sequences, more than 9% of them found once; the top ten carry 1.5% to 2%. This clonotype turned up a few times. Its antigen is not known. This same sample was also taken into another study, of yellow fever vaccine responses in identical twins.

The V gene is TRBV25-1, the J gene TRBJ2-4; D gene ambiguous. Sequenced material: PBMCs. The receptor was derived from a young woman in good health. The CDR3 bases are TGTGCCAGCAGTCCCGCAGCCAAAAACATTCAGTACTTC. Translation: CASSPAAKNIQYF. Variable domain in full (rest from reference TRBV25-1 and TRBJ2-4): EADIYQTPRYLVIGTGKKITLECSQTMGHDKMYWYQQDPGMELHLIHYSYGVNSTEKGDLSSESTVSRIRTEHFPLTLESARPSHTSQYLCASSPAAKNIQYFGAGTRLSVL.